The text below deals with one T cell receptor (beta chain). The data were produced by immunoSEQ multiplex PCR, yet TCRdb's version contains in-frame clones alone and is incomplete. The data contain around 140,000 clones, 93% of them singletons. The data derive from a study of control samples from healthy donors and cancer patients. This sequence was found in a man aged 18-30 years in good health. Sequencing input: blood.

CDR3 loop: CASSYGKGYTEAFF. The CDR3, as DNA: TGTGCCAGCAGTTACGGGAAGGGGTACACTGAAGCTTTCTTT. This chain uses TRBV6-2 or TRBV6-3 with TRBJ1-1, with D possibly matching TRBD1 (5 bases). Looked up from germline, CDR1 is MNHEY and CDR2 is SVGEGT. Trimming stripped 2 bases from V and 3 bases from J, with 10 bases between. The length of the CDR3 is 14 residues.